The 2 T cell receptor beta chains in this list originate from one sample, sequenced in a study of T cell repertoires in cytomegalovirus infection. TCRdb fed the reads into MiXCR, producing one record per CDR3 protein. The sample comprises more than 250,000 distinct CDR3 sequences, around 13% of which are singletons, and about 10% rests with the top ten. The sample consisted of PBMCs. These receptors were taken from a human donor in good health (CMV status not recorded). Some clones in this sample may be carry-over from other donors' samples.

There are a few counts of this clonotype. The CDR3 region is CASTPTSGIYNEQFF. Written as DNA, the CDR3 is TGTGCCAGCACACCTACAAGCGGCATATACAATGAGCAGTTCTTC. The chain combines TRBV7-9 with TRBJ2-1, with D maybe TRBD2 (5 bases). The CDR3 runs 15 residues. The germline V gene encodes CDR1 SEHNR and CDR2 FQNEAQ (reference sequence). Deletions cut 7 bases from V and 4 bases from J, with 17 bases between.

The rearrangement joins TRBV7-9 to TRBJ2-3, with D possibly TRBD2 on 5 matching bases. CDR3 length: 15 residues. Per the germline V gene, CDR1 is SEHNR and CDR2 is FQNEAQ (reference sequence). The V and J ends lost 2 bases and 5 bases respectively, with 14 bases between them. The CDR3 DNA reads as TGTGCCAGCAGCTTAACACCAATCCGGGGAGATACGCAGTATTTT. This codes for CASSLTPIRGDTQYF.